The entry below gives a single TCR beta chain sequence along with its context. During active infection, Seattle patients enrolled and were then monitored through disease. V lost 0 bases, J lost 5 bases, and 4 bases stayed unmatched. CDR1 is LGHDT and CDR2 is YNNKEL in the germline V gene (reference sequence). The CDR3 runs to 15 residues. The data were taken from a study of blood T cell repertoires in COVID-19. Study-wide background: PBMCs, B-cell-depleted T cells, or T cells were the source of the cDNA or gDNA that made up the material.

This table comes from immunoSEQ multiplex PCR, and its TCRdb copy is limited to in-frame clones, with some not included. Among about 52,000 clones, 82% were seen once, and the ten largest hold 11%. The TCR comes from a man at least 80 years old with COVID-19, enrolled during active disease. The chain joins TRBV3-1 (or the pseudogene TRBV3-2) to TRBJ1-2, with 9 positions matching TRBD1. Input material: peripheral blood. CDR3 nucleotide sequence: TGTGCCAGCAGCCAAGATCAAGGACAGGGGTATGGCTACACCTTC. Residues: CASSQDQGQGYGYTF.